Each of the 23 T cell receptor beta chains below was sequenced from the same sample in a study of regulatory T cells in long-lasting Graves disease. Time point specified: newly diagnosed GD, antithyroid drugs for less than 3 months. Scientists built the TCR library using RNA that was extracted from PBMCs. The TCR beta library used iRepertoire HTBI primers with Arm-PCR amplification of CDR3. Using its own MiXCR run on the multiplex PCR reads, TCRdb lists one record per CDR3 protein. The sample carries approximately 300,000 distinct CDR3 sequences, approximately 20% recorded once. Sequenced here: peripheral blood mononuclear cells (PBMCs), sampled at new diagnosis, from a patient treated with antithyroid drugs. These receptors were collected from a female donor with Graves disease.

The chain uses TRBV11-3 and TRBJ2-2; D gene unclear. V was pared by 0 bases and J by 1 base, with 9 bases between. CDR1 and CDR2 from the germline V gene are SGHNT and YENEEA. The CDR3 totals 16 residues. This CDR3 reads CASSLDLPGNTGELFF. Written as DNA, the CDR3 is TGTGCCAGCAGCTTAGATCTGCCAGGGAACACCGGGGAGCTGTTTTTT.

This clonotype was counted ten times or more. The V and J genes are TRBV28 and TRBJ1-5, with D hard to call. The V gene lost 5 bases and the J gene lost 2 bases, with 13 bases spanning the gap. The length of the CDR3 is 15 residues. Germline CDR1 and CDR2: MDHEN and SYDVKM. The CDR3 loop is CASSLRGKGNQPQHF. CDR3 coding DNA: TGTGCCAGCAGTCTTCGGGGAAAGGGCAATCAGCCCCAGCATTTT.

The gene calls are TRBV2 and TRBJ2-5; 12 bases fit TRBD1. The CDR3 runs 13 residues. Germline values: CDR1 SNHLY, CDR2 FYNNEI. The ends lost 9 bases at V and 4 bases at J; junction bases unmatched: 3. The CDR3 sequence is CASGTGGGETQYF. CDR3 DNA: TGTGCCAGTGGGACAGGGGGCGGAGAGACCCAGTACTTC.

The genes are TRBV12-3 or TRBV12-4 and TRBJ1-2; D is uncertain. CDR3 length: 12 residues. V was cut by 5 bases and J by 8 bases, with 12 bases left in between. CDR3 in amino acids: CASSVGLRGYTF. CDR3 nucleotides: TGTGCCAGCAGTGTGGGCCTAAGGGGCTACACCTTC.

This clonotype was found a few times. The chain employs TRBV2 and TRBJ1-2; D uncertain. V was pared by 4 bases and J by 1 base, with 7 bases between. Germline CDR1 SNHLY, CDR2 FYNNEI. This CDR3 spans 13 amino acids. Here the CDR3 DNA reads TGTGCCAGCAGTGTACAGCTTAACTATGGCTACACCTTC. This translates into CASSVQLNYGYTF.

Note on this clonotype: One base away lies a much larger clone, so this may be a sequencing read error. The chain employs TRBV20-1 and TRBJ1-1, with D maybe TRBD1 (6 bases). The length of the CDR3 is 14 residues. The germline V gene encodes CDR1 DFQATT and CDR2 SNEGSKA (reference sequence). Deletions cut 0 bases from V and 7 bases from J, with 15 bases between. CDR3 region: CSARESRGDNEAFF. CDR3 bases: TGCAGTGCTAGAGAGAGCAGGGGTGACAATGAAGCTTTCTTT.

This clonotype was seen many times. The rearrangement joins TRBV9 to TRBJ1-2, with TRBD1 matching 11 bases. The CDR3 covers 15 residues. V lost 3 bases to trimming and J lost 8 bases; unmatched junction nucleotides: 9. Germline V gene data show CDR1 as SGDLS and CDR2 as YYNGEE. The CDR3 bases are TGTGCCAGCAGCGCCCACGGACAGGGGGCGCGAGGCTACACCTTC. Protein sequence: CASSAHGQGARGYTF.

This clonotype came up many times. The chain is built from TRBV27 and TRBJ1-2; 7 positions match TRBD1. Germline V gene data show CDR1 as MNHEY and CDR2 as SMNVEV (reference sequence). The CDR3 contains 14 residues. V dropped 3 bases and J dropped 7; count of bases not matched to a gene: 8. The CDR3 spells CASSFSTGAPGYTF. The CDR3 coding sequence is TGTGCCAGCAGTTTCTCAACAGGGGCCCCTGGCTACACCTTC.

Comment on this clonotype: A much larger clone differs from this one at a single base, so this may be a read error. This chain connects TRBV2 to TRBJ2-7, with D tentatively TRBD1 (5 bases). This CDR3 is 12 amino acids long. Trimming cost V 6 bases and J 5 bases, with 11 bases left between them. The germline CDR1 and CDR2 sequences are SNHLY and FYNNEI. The CDR3 sequence: CASRDDSHEQYF. The CDR3 nucleotides read TGTGCCAGCAGAGACGACAGCCACGAGCAGTACTTC.

This clonotype was observed at least ten times. The V call is TRBV6-2 or TRBV6-3, the J call TRBJ2-7; D is undetermined. CDR1 is MNHEY and CDR2 is SVGEGT in the germline V gene. This CDR3 has 13 residues. Trimming left V 5 bases short and J 0 bases short, with 8 bases between. The CDR3 reads CASSGELSYEQYF. The CDR3 DNA sequence: TGTGCCAGCAGTGGGGAACTCTCCTACGAGCAGTACTTC.

Concerning this clonotype: A much more abundant neighbour one base away suggests this may be a read error. V and J are TRBV19 and TRBJ2-7, with D maybe TRBD2 (5 bases). V was trimmed by 5 bases and J by 8 bases, leaving 22 bases between them. Germline lookup yields CDR1 LNHDA and CDR2 SQIVND (reference sequence). The CDR3 sequence is 15 residues long. The DNA for the CDR3 is TGTGCCAGTAGTCCGTCAGGTAGCGCCTCTCCCAAGCAGTACTTC. Translated, it gives CASSPSGSASPKQYF.

In this sample, this clonotype turned up many times. V and J are TRBV28 and TRBJ2-7, with D perhaps TRBD1 (5 bases). CDR1 is MDHEN and CDR2 is SYDVKM in the germline V gene. The CDR3 runs 13 residues. Trimming cost V 6 bases and J 8 bases, with 17 bases left between them. Here the CDR3 reads CASRWGYPLQQYF. As DNA, the CDR3 is TGTGCCAGCAGATGGGGCTACCCTCTGCAGCAGTACTTC.

Remarks on this clonotype: Given a much more abundant clone one base away, this may be a read error. The V and J genes are TRBV28 and TRBJ2-3, with 8 bases matching TRBD1. Germline assignment: CDR1 MDHEN and CDR2 SYDVKM. The CDR3 has 19 residues. Trimming cost V 6 bases and J 2 bases; bases outside gene matches: 19. CDR3 in amino acids: CASSRGQGRSLVLTDTQYF. In DNA form, the CDR3 reads TGTGCCAGCAGCCGCGGACAGGGCAGATCTCTGGTTCTCACAGATACGCAGTATTTT. Supplemented by reference TRBV28 and TRBJ2-3, the full variable domain reads DVKVTQSSRYLVKRTGEKVFLECVQDMDHENMFWYRQDPGLGLRLIYFSYDVKMKEKGDIPEGYSVSREKKERFSLILESASTNQTSMYLCASSRGQGRSLVLTDTQYFGPGTRLTVL.

This clonotype was found many times. This sequence joins TRBV20-1 and TRBJ2-7, with D possibly TRBD2 on 5 matching bases. The germline CDR1 and CDR2 sequences are DFQATT and SNEGSKA (reference sequence). The CDR3 is made up of 13 amino acids. With 0 bases removed from V and 6 bases from J, the gap between germline ends came to 12 bases. The CDR3 DNA reads TGCAGTGCTAGAGAGGTCCTCGGGGTCGAGCAGTACTTC. The encoded protein is CSAREVLGVEQYF.

This clonotype was picked up many times. Its ends do not fully match the called genes, so a read error is possible. The V and J genes are TRBV5-1 and TRBJ1-1; 7 bases match TRBD1. In germline, CDR1 is SGHRS, CDR2 YFSETQ. The CDR3 totals 14 residues. The CDR3 DNA reads as TGTGCCAGCAGCCCGGGACAGTCCGTCACTGAAGCTTTCTTT. It is translated as CASSPGQSVTEAFF.

The gene calls are TRBV18 and TRBJ2-2; D possibly corresponds to TRBD2 (5 bases). This CDR3 has 16 residues. CDR1 is KGHSH, CDR2 LQKENI, per germline. V lost 5 bases and J lost 4, with 17 bases in between. DNA for the CDR3: TGTGCCAGCTCAGGAGGAAGGGTAGACCTCACCGGGGAGCTGTTTTTT. It translates to CASSGGRVDLTGELFF.

This clonotype came up many times. CDR3: CASSLEGVGTSGKSYEQYF. CDR3 coding DNA: TGTGCCAGCAGCTTAGAAGGGGTAGGGACTAGCGGGAAATCCTACGAGCAGTACTTC. The J gene is TRBJ2-7, the V gene TRBV11-3; 13 bases are shared with TRBD2. CDR1 and CDR2 from the germline V gene are SGHNT and YENEEA. The CDR3 has 19 residues. With 0 bases clipped from V and 1 base from J, the junction kept 9 bases outside the gene matches.

This clonotype was observed at least ten times. This chain joins TRBV19 and TRBJ2-7; D is ambiguous. In germline, CDR1 is LNHDA, CDR2 SQIVND (reference sequence). Trimming took off 4 bases at V and 1 base at J, with 11 bases between the two ends. The CDR3 length is 14 residues. CDR3 in amino acids: CASSNAQFSYEQYF. CDR3 bases: TGTGCCAGTAGTAACGCACAGTTTTCCTACGAGCAGTACTTC.

This clonotype was picked up many times. This chain connects TRBV28 to TRBJ2-1; D remains unclear. CDR3 length: 12 amino acids. The germline CDR1 and CDR2 sequences are MDHEN and SYDVKM. Trimming removed 3 bases from V and 9 bases from J, with 9 bases in between. This CDR3 reads CASSLPEREQFF. DNA for the CDR3: TGTGCCAGCAGTTTGCCCGAGCGTGAGCAGTTCTTC.

This clonotype was seen repeatedly, ten times or more. The final CDR3 position lacks the conserved phenylalanine or tryptophan, pointing to a likely read error. It is unclear where the CDR3 begins or ends on the DNA, so no DNA is shown, and the CDR3 is as TCRdb lists it. V usage is TRBV20-1 and J usage is TRBJ2-1. The CDR3 is 11 amino acids in total, end residues counted. The germline CDR1 and CDR2 sequences are DFQATT and SNEGSKA (reference sequence). The CDR3 loop reads CSATRGSLYNI.

At least ten counts were recorded for this clonotype. V gene TRBV11-3 combines with J gene TRBJ2-4; D is tentatively TRBD1 or TRBD2 (6 bases each). Germline loops: CDR1 SGHNT, CDR2 YENEEA. The CDR3 is made up of 19 amino acids. Trimming took off 0 bases at V and 0 bases at J, with 18 bases between the two ends. The CDR3 coding sequence is TGTGCCAGCAGCTTAGACATGAGGGCGGGACACTTAGCCAAAAACATTCAGTACTTC. Amino acid sequence: CASSLDMRAGHLAKNIQYF. Full variable domain (remainder filled in from reference TRBV11-3 and TRBJ2-4): EAGVVQSPRYKIIEKKQPVAFWCNPISGHNTLYWYLQNLGQGPELLIRYENEEAVDDSQLPKDRFSAERLKGVDSTLKIQPAELGDSAVYLCASSLDMRAGHLAKNIQYFGAGTRLSVL.

Many counts were recorded for this clonotype. The chain's CDR3 is CASSSDPGLADPKSYNEQFF. Here the CDR3 DNA reads TGTGCCAGCAGTTCCGACCCGGGACTAGCGGATCCAAAATCCTACAATGAGCAGTTCTTC. This chain connects TRBV12-3 or TRBV12-4 to TRBJ2-1; 11 bases agree with TRBD2. V was pared by 4 bases and J by 1 base, with 15 bases of the junction left unmatched. CDR3 length equals 20 residues.

This clonotype was recorded at least ten times. This rearrangement joins TRBV12-3 or TRBV12-4 to TRBJ2-5; D not certain. The CDR3 totals 15 residues. The V end was cut by 3 bases, the J end by 5 bases, with 16 bases between. CDR3 in DNA: TGTGCCAGCAGTTTTCTGTTAGGGTCCGAGGAGACCCAGTACTTC. As protein: CASSFLLGSEETQYF.